This is a list of T cell receptor beta chains from one sample in a study of blood T cell repertoires in COVID-19. Sequencing used immunoSEQ multiplex PCR; TCRdb keeps in-frame clones, though not all of them. The table shows about 140,000 clones, with around 86% occurring only once. The sample was peripheral blood. These receptors originate from a woman of 80 years or more with acute or convalescent COVID-19. The CDR3 runs from the conserved cysteine through the conserved F or W. Fields, in order: V gene, J gene, D gene, CDR3 protein, CDR3 DNA. A D gene is named only where the DNA matches it firmly.

TRBV28	TRBJ2-7	TRBD1	CASSWGQGGYEQYF	TGTGCCAGCAGCTGGGGACAGGGAGGGTACGAGCAGTACTTC
TRBV5-1	TRBJ2-7	-	CASSWQGSSYEQYF	TGCGCCAGCAGCTGGCAGGGGTCATCCTACGAGCAGTACTTC
TRBV5-4	TRBJ1-2	-	CASSLDRYGYTF	TGTGCCAGCAGCTTGGATAGATATGGCTACACCTTC
TRBV27	TRBJ2-7	-	CASREQRASYEQYF	TGTGCCAGCAGGGAACAGCGGGCCTCCTACGAGCAGTACTTC
TRBV30	TRBJ2-7	-	CAWSVQPGEQYF	TGTGCCTGGAGTGTACAGCCCGGAGAGCAGTACTTC
TRBV3-1/TRBV3-2	TRBJ1-1	-	CASSSWNTEAFF	TGTGCCAGCAGCAGCTGGAACACTGAAGCTTTCTTT
TRBV21-1	TRBJ2-7	-	CASSKDPAGGPVLRYF	TGTGCCAGCAGCAAAGATCCAGCGGGAGGGCCCGTTTTGCGGTACTTC
TRBV28	TRBJ1-5	-	CASSTPGLAQHF	TGTGCCAGCAGTACCCCGGGTTTGGCCCAGCATTTT
TRBV7-9	TRBJ1-4	TRBD1	CASSEGQVPEKLFF	TGTGCCAGCAGCGAAGGACAGGTTCCTGAAAAACTGTTTTTT
TRBV30	TRBJ1-4	-	CAWSVGGAGEKLFF	TGTGCCTGGAGTGTAGGGGGGGCAGGCGAAAAACTGTTTTTT
TRBV27	TRBJ1-5	TRBD1	CASSLFYRGSNQPQHF	TGTGCCAGCAGTTTATTTTACAGGGGTAGCAATCAGCCCCAGCATTTT
TRBV5-1	TRBJ2-7	TRBD1	CASSWGTDSYEQYF	TGCGCCAGCAGCTGGGGGACAGACTCCTACGAGCAGTACTTC
TRBV7-9	TRBJ2-2	-	CASSLGSADTGELFF	TGTGCCAGCAGCTTAGGGTCTGCAGACACCGGGGAGCTGTTTTTT
TRBV9	TRBJ2-3	TRBD2	CASSVVGTTSGDTQYF	TGTGCCAGCAGCGTAGTTGGGACTACGAGCGGCGATACGCAGTATTTT
TRBV5-6	TRBJ1-2	-	CASSLGGADIYGYTF	TGTGCCAGCAGCCTTGGGGGGGCAGATATCTATGGCTACACCTTC